These 32 T cell receptor beta chains originate from one sample sequenced in a study of neurological immune-mediated disorders. Time point given: technical triplicate 3. MiXCR, run by TCRdb on the 5' RACE reads, gives a single entry per CDR3 protein. The table has about 31,000 distinct CDR3 sequences, less than 20% seen once. Specimen: CD4+ T cells from blood. Receptor source: a female donor with HTLV-1-associated myelopathy (HAM/TSP).

This clonotype appeared many times. The V gene is TRBV7-2, the J gene TRBJ2-1, with a weak D call TRBD2 (5 bases). This CDR3 has 14 residues. Germline lookup yields CDR1 SGHTA and CDR2 FQGNSA. The V end was cut by 3 bases, the J end by 8 bases, with 14 bases between. The CDR3 here is CASSLAGLGDEQFF. The CDR3 DNA reads as TGTGCCAGCAGCTTGGCGGGTTTGGGCGATGAGCAGTTCTTC.

This clonotype showed up many times. The gene calls are TRBV7-8 and TRBJ2-3; D unresolved. This CDR3 has 13 amino acids. Per the germline V gene, CDR1 is SGHVS and CDR2 is FQNEAQ. Trimming took off 3 bases at V and 6 bases at J, with 10 bases between the two ends. CDR3 residues: CASSFLTGDTQYF. CDR3 DNA sequence: TGTGCCAGCAGCTTCTTGACCGGGGATACGCAGTATTTT. The full variable domain, with the rest looked up from reference TRBV7-8 and TRBJ2-3, is GAGVSQSPRYKVAKRGQDVALRCDPISGHVSLFWYQQALGQGPEFLTYFQNEAQLDKSGLPSDRFFAERPEGSVSTLKIQRTQQEDSAVYLCASSFLTGDTQYFGPGTRLTVL.

This clonotype has only a few counts. This chain uses TRBV20-1 with TRBJ2-1, with D perhaps matching TRBD2 (6 bases). Germline lookup yields CDR1 DFQATT and CDR2 SNEGSKA (reference sequence). Trimming cost V 4 bases and J 6 bases, with 13 bases left between them. The CDR3 loop spans 13 amino acids. The CDR3 DNA reads as TGCAGTGCTACCCGCGGGGACCTCAATGAGCAGTTCTTC. Translation: CSATRGDLNEQFF.

Ten or more counts support this clonotype. The rearrangement joins TRBV5-1 to TRBJ2-1; D is unresolved. The CDR3 spans 13 residues. Germline loops: CDR1 SGHRS, CDR2 YFSETQ. Trimming shortened V by 4 bases and J by 4 bases, and 9 bases separated the two germline ends. The CDR3 sequence: CASSPTRYNEQFF. CDR3 bases: TGCGCCAGCAGCCCTACCCGATACAATGAGCAGTTCTTC.

This clonotype was detected a few times. The chain joins TRBV24-1 to TRBJ2-1, with 9 bases lining up with TRBD2. Per the germline V gene, CDR1 is KGHDR and CDR2 is SFDVKD. CDR3 size: 16 residues. Trimming cost V 0 bases and J 2 bases; bases outside gene matches: 1. The CDR3 loop is CATSDLGGRAYNEQFF. Written as DNA, the CDR3 is TGTGCCACCAGTGATTTGGGCGGGAGGGCCTACAATGAGCAGTTCTTC.

This clonotype was recorded at least ten times. The chain employs TRBV11-3 and TRBJ2-1; D remains ambiguous. Germline V gene data show CDR1 as SGHNT and CDR2 as YENEEA. The CDR3 has 11 amino acids. V gave up 5 bases and J gave up 11 bases, with 10 bases separating them. CDR3 region: CASSSSVKQFF. CDR3 in DNA: TGTGCCAGCAGCAGTTCGGTGAAGCAGTTCTTC.

The chain joins TRBV11-1 to TRBJ1-1; D ambiguous. Germline V gene data show CDR1 as SGHAT and CDR2 as FQDESV (reference sequence). Trimming pared 3 bases from V and 0 bases from J, leaving 11 bases between. The CDR3 totals 15 residues. The CDR3 reads CASSFGRLMNTEAFF. The CDR3 DNA follows: TGTGCCAGCAGCTTCGGCAGGCTGATGAACACTGAAGCTTTCTTT. The variable domain in full, with the rest retrieved from reference TRBV11-1 and TRBJ1-1, is EAEVAQSPRYKITEKSQAVAFWCDPISGHATLYWYRQILGQGPELLVQFQDESVVDDSQLPKDRFSAERLKGVDSTLKIQPAELGDSAMYLCASSFGRLMNTEAFFGQGTRLTVV.

This clonotype was seen many times. The chain uses TRBV5-1 and TRBJ2-1; D is ambiguous. Deletions cut 4 bases from V and 8 bases from J, with 7 bases between. Germline V gene data show CDR1 as SGHRS and CDR2 as YFSETQ. The CDR3 extends over 11 amino acids. The CDR3 region is CASSLADEQFF. CDR3 in DNA: TGCGCCAGCAGCCTCGCGGATGAGCAGTTCTTC.

This clonotype showed up many times. The chain recombines TRBV12-3 or TRBV12-4 with TRBJ2-4; a weak D match, TRBD1 (6 bases). The CDR3 covers 15 residues. V was clipped by 7 bases and J by 7 bases, with 20 bases between them. The CDR3 sequence is CASKGGRLGLNIQYF. CDR3 DNA sequence: TGTGCCAGCAAAGGGGGACGGCTGGGGTTGAACATTCAGTACTTC.

Many counts were recorded for this clonotype. The CDR3 is CASSKRTGTGGTYEQYF. The CDR3 DNA reads as TGTGCCAGCAGTAAACGAACGGGGACAGGGGGTACCTACGAGCAGTACTTC. The rearrangement uses TRBV6-6 and TRBJ2-7, with 11 bases lining up with TRBD1. CDR3 length: 17 residues. The ends lost 5 bases at V and 2 bases at J; junction bases unmatched: 11. The germline CDR1 and CDR2 sequences are MNHNY and SVGAGI (reference sequence).

This clonotype was seen ten or more times. In nucleotides, the CDR3 is TGTGCCATCAGTGGGGTGAATGGAAACACCATATATTTT. This codes for CAISGVNGNTIYF. The chain couples TRBV10-3 to TRBJ1-3; the D is unclear. The V and J ends lost 4 bases and 3 bases respectively, with 7 bases between them. From germline, CDR1 is ENHRY and CDR2 SYGVKD. CDR3 length: 13 residues.

Of note for this clonotype: The junction does not match germline at one end; this may be a read error. The chain combines TRBV20-1 with TRBJ2-7; the D call may be TRBD1 or TRBD2 (5 bases each). The CDR3 has 13 amino acids. Germline V CDR1 and CDR2: DFQATT, SNEGSKA (reference sequence). Here the CDR3 reads CSARLWGCYEKYF. Here the CDR3 DNA reads TGCAGTGCCCGCTTGTGGGGGTGCTACGAGAAGTACTTC.

The chain recombines TRBV29-1 with TRBJ1-1; no definite D call. Germline CDR1 is SQVTM and CDR2 is ANQGSEA. CDR3 length equals 14 residues. V lost 3 bases to trimming and J lost 5 bases, with 16 bases between them. CDR3: CSVDGRGLSTEAFF. The DNA of the CDR3 is TGCAGCGTTGACGGGCGGGGTTTGAGTACTGAAGCTTTCTTT.

This clonotype appeared many times. The chain uses TRBV20-1 and TRBJ1-2; 9 positions match TRBD1. Losses at the gene ends were 4 bases for V and 3 bases for J; bases not matched to a gene: 6. Looked up from germline, CDR1 is DFQATT and CDR2 is SNEGSKA (reference sequence). CDR3 length: 14 amino acids. The CDR3 DNA follows: TGCAGTGCTAAACCGACAGGGGGAGACTATGGCTACACCTTC. Translation: CSAKPTGGDYGYTF.

Many counts were recorded for this clonotype. This chain connects TRBV19 to TRBJ1-1; no reliable D call. Trimming shortened V by 3 bases and J by 2 bases, and 13 bases separated the two germline ends. Germline CDR1 is LNHDA and CDR2 is SQIVND (reference sequence). This CDR3 spans 15 amino acids. The CDR3 sequence: CASSIVQAGNTEAFF. The CDR3 region has the DNA TGTGCCAGTAGTATCGTGCAGGCTGGAAACACTGAAGCTTTCTTT.

This clonotype was picked up many times. The chain couples TRBV20-1 to TRBJ2-7; the match to TRBD1 covers 10 bases. This CDR3 region has 15 residues. In germline, CDR1 is DFQATT, CDR2 SNEGSKA (reference sequence). V lost 0 bases and J lost 6; bases outside the gene matches: 8. The CDR3 DNA reads TGCAGTGCTAGAGATCGTCGACAGGGGGCAGGCGAGCAGTACTTC. Amino acids: CSARDRRQGAGEQYF.

This clonotype was seen many times. This chain uses TRBV6-6 with TRBJ1-1; 8 bases are a match to TRBD1. Germline V gene sequence: CDR1 MNHNY, CDR2 SVGAGI (reference sequence). With 2 bases clipped from V and 5 bases from J, the junction kept 7 bases outside the gene matches. The CDR3 extends over 15 amino acids. The CDR3 nucleotides read TGTGCCAGCAGTTACGCACAGGGGGTCGGTACTGAAGCTTTCTTT. It translates to CASSYAQGVGTEAFF.

The chain joins TRBV7-3 to TRBJ2-1, with 9 positions matching TRBD2. Germline V gene lookup returns CDR1 SGHTA and CDR2 FQGTGA. The CDR3 is made up of 18 amino acids. Losses at the gene ends were 1 base for V and 3 bases for J; bases not matched to a gene: 10. CDR3 nucleotides: TGTGCCAGCAGCTTAAAACCCGCCGGGACTAGCAGCTACAATGAGCAGTTCTTC. It specifies CASSLKPAGTSSYNEQFF.

V usage is TRBV9 and J usage is TRBJ1-1; D remains unclear. This CDR3 is built from 15 residues. In germline, CDR1 is SGDLS, CDR2 YYNGEE. V lost 3 bases, J lost 1 base, and 13 bases lay in between. CDR3 coding DNA: TGTGCCAGCAGCGCGACCCCCTTGACGAACACTGAAGCTTTCTTT. This codes for CASSATPLTNTEAFF.

Comment on this clonotype: Because the CDR3's place on the DNA is in doubt, the DNA is left out and the CDR3 is given as listed by TCRdb. V is TRBV5-1 and J is TRBJ1-3. The CDR3 length is 19 residues, termini included. Germline values: CDR1 SGHRS, CDR2 YFSETQ. The CDR3 loop reads CASSFYICSAKSGGNTIYF.

J is TRBJ2-3 and V is TRBV28; tentative D call: TRBD1 (5 bases). The CDR3 extends over 14 amino acids. The germline gives CDR1 MDHEN, CDR2 SYDVKM. V gave up 4 bases and J gave up 2 bases, with 10 bases separating them. The CDR3 coding sequence is TGTGCCAGCAGTTACAACAGGATCACAGATACGCAGTATTTT. Translating gives CASSYNRITDTQYF.

The CDR3 sequence is CASSLGGRMRYEQYF. CDR3 DNA sequence: TGCGCCAGCAGCTTGGGGGGCAGGATGCGCTACGAGCAGTACTTC. This chain connects TRBV5-1 to TRBJ2-7, with a tentative D call TRBD1 (5 bases). The CDR3 is made up of 15 amino acids. Trimming stripped 0 bases from V and 3 bases from J, with 13 bases between. CDR1 is SGHRS, CDR2 YFSETQ, per germline.

This clonotype was seen repeatedly, ten times or more. The chain has TRBV7-2 and TRBJ1-2; D perhaps matches TRBD1 (5 bases). Germline lookup yields CDR1 SGHTA and CDR2 FQGNSA. Trimming shortened V by 5 bases and J by 6 bases, and 22 bases separated the two germline ends. The CDR3 is made up of 16 amino acids. CDR3 in amino acids: CASSPFMTGGSDGYTF. The CDR3 DNA sequence: TGTGCCAGCAGCCCTTTCATGACTGGGGGTTCGGATGGCTACACCTTC.

The chain has TRBV5-1 and TRBJ2-7; 11 bases match TRBD1. The germline CDR1 and CDR2 sequences are SGHRS and YFSETQ. With V trimmed by 5 bases and J by 4 bases, 5 bases remained unmatched. The CDR3 loop spans 14 amino acids. CDR3 region: CASRYGTGGYEQYF. CDR3 DNA sequence: TGCGCCAGCAGGTACGGGACAGGGGGATACGAGCAGTACTTC.

This clonotype was observed at least ten times. This chain joins TRBV20-1 and TRBJ2-3; TRBD2 might be the D (5 bases). The CDR3 sequence is 14 residues long. V was shortened by 4 bases and J by 2 bases, with 13 bases between the two germline ends. Germline CDR1 is DFQATT and CDR2 is SNEGSKA (reference sequence). Here the CDR3 DNA reads TGCAGTGCTACAGGAGGCCCTATCACAGATACGCAGTATTTT. It specifies CSATGGPITDTQYF.

This clonotype was counted ten times or more. The gene calls are TRBV6-4 and TRBJ2-3; D could derive from TRBD1 or TRBD2 (5 bases each). Germline V gene data show CDR1 as MRHNA and CDR2 as SNTAGT. This CDR3 is 15 amino acids long. Trimming shortened V by 5 bases and J by 0 bases, and 12 bases separated the two germline ends. The CDR3 coding sequence is TGTGCCAGCAGTCCGGGACCCAGAAGCACAGATACGCAGTATTTT. Translation: CASSPGPRSTDTQYF.

In its sample, this clonotype was seen many times. This chain uses TRBV7-2 with TRBJ2-5; the D gene is possibly TRBD2 (5 bases). The V end lost 8 bases, the J end lost 5 bases, and 15 bases lay between the germline ends. From germline, CDR1 is SGHTA and CDR2 FQGNSA. This CDR3 has 13 amino acids. The CDR3 is CASPTSGGETQYF. CDR3 bases: TGTGCCAGCCCCACGTCTGGCGGGGAGACCCAGTACTTC.

This clonotype was counted ten times or more. The genes are TRBV4-2 and TRBJ1-4; D unresolved. Trimming shortened V by 4 bases and J by 4 bases, and 13 bases separated the two germline ends. The CDR3 length is 15 residues. The germline CDR1 and CDR2 sequences are LGHNA and YNFKEQ. CDR3 protein: CASSPLGEFNEKLFF. The CDR3, as DNA: TGTGCCAGCAGCCCCCTCGGGGAATTTAATGAAAAACTGTTTTTT.

The rearrangement joins TRBV11-3 to TRBJ2-1; the D is unclear. V was pared by 5 bases and J by 0 bases, with 14 bases between. Looked up from germline, CDR1 is SGHNT and CDR2 is YENEEA. The CDR3 is 16 amino acids. CDR3 in DNA: TGTGCCAGCAGCCCTTCAAACTGGAGCTCCTACAATGAGCAGTTCTTC. Protein sequence: CASSPSNWSSYNEQFF.

The chain uses TRBV4-2 and TRBJ2-3; 16 bases are a match to TRBD2. Germline V CDR1 and CDR2: LGHNA, YNFKEQ. The CDR3 contains 16 residues. Unmatched junction bases numbered 6, after V lost 8 bases and J lost 4 bases. The CDR3 sequence: CASRGGTSGGADTQYF. CDR3 coding DNA: TGTGCCAGCCGCGGGGGGACTAGCGGGGGGGCAGATACGCAGTATTTT.

This clonotype was counted ten times or more. The genes are TRBV24-1 and TRBJ2-2; TRBD1 matches 8 bases. V lost 3 bases and J lost 5; bases outside the gene matches: 7. This CDR3 is built from 16 residues. In germline, CDR1 is KGHDR, CDR2 SFDVKD. The CDR3 nucleotides are TGTGCCACCAGTGATGCCGGACAGGGCGTGACCGGGGAGCTGTTTTTT. Its protein is CATSDAGQGVTGELFF.

This clonotype came up many times. This rearrangement joins TRBV12-3 or TRBV12-4 to TRBJ1-4, with TRBD1 as a possible D gene (5 bases). V was clipped by 6 bases and J by 5 bases, with 13 bases between them. The CDR3 length is 14 residues. The CDR3 DNA is TGTGCCAGCAGGTATAGACAGCTAAATGAAAAACTGTTTTTT. This sequence encodes CASRYRQLNEKLFF.